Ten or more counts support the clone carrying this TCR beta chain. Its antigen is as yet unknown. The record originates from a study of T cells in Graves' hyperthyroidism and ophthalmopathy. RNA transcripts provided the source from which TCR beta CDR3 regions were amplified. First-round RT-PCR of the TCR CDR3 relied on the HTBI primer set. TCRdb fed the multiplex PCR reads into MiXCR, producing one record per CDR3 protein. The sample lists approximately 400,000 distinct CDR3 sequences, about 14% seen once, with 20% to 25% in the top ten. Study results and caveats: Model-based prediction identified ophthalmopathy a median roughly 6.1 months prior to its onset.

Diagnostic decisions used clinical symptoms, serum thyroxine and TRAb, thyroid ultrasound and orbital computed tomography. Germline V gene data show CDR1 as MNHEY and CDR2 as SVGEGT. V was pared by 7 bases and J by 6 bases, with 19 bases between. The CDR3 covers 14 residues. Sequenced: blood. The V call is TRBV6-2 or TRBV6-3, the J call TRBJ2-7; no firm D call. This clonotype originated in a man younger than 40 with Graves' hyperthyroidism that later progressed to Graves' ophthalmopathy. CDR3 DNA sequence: TGTGCCAGCACCGACGAAAGGGAAAATGGCGAGCAGTACTTC. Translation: CASTDERENGEQYF.